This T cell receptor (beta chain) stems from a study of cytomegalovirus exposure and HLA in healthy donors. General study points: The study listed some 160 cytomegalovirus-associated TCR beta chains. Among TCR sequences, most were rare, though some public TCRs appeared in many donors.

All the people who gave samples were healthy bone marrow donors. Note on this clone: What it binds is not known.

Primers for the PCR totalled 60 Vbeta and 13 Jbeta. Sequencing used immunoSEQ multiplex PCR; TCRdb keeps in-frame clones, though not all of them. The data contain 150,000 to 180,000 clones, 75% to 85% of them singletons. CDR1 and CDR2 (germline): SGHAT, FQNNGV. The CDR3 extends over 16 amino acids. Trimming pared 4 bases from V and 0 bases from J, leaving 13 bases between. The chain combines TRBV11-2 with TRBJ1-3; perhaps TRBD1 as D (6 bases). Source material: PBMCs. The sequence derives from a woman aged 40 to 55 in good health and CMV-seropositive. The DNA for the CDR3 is TGTGCCAGCAGCTGGGGGGGCACCGCCTCTGGAAACACCATATATTTT. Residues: CASSWGGTASGNTIYF.